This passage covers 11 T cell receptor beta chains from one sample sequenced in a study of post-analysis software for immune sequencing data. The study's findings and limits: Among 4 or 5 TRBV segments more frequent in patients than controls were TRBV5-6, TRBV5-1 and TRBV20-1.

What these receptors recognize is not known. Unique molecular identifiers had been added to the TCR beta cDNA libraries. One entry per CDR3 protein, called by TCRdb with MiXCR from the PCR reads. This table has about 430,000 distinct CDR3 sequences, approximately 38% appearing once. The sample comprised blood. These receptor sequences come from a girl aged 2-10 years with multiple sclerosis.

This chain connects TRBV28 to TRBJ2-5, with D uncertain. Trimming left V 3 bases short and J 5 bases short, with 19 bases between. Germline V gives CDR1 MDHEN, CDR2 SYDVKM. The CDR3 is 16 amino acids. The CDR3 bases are TGTGCCAGCAGTTTTAAACCCTTGGATCAAACGGAGACCCAGTACTTC. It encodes CASSFKPLDQTETQYF.

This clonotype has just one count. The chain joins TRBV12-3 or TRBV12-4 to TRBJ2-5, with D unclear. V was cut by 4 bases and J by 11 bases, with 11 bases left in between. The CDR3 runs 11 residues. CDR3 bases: TGTGCCAGCAGTTGGACGAAAGAGCAGTACTTC. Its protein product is CASSWTKEQYF.

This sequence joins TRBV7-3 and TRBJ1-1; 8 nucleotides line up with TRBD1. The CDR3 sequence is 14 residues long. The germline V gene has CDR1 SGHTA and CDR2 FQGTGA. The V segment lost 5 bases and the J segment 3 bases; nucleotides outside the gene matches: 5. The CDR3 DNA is TGTGCCAGCAGCCCGGACAGGGCCCACACTGAAGCTTTCTTT. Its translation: CASSPDRAHTEAFF. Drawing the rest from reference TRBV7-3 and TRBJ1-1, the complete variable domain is GAGVSQTPSNKVTEKGKYVELRCDPISGHTALYWYRQSLGQGPEFLIYFQGTGAADDSGLPNDRFFAVRPEGSVSTLKIQRTERGDSAVYLCASSPDRAHTEAFFGQGTRLTVV.

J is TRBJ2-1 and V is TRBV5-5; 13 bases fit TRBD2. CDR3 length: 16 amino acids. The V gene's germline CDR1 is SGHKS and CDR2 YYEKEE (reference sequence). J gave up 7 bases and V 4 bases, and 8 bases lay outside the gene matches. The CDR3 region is CASSLTPGLAGNEQFF. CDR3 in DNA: TGTGCCAGCAGCCTTACCCCGGGACTAGCGGGGAATGAGCAGTTCTTC.

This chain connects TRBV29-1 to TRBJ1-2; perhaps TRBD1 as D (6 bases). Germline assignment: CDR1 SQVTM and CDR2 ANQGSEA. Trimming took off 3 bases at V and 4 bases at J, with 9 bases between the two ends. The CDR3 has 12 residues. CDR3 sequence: CSVEEGVYGYTF. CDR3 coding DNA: TGCAGCGTTGAGGAGGGGGTCTATGGCTACACCTTC.

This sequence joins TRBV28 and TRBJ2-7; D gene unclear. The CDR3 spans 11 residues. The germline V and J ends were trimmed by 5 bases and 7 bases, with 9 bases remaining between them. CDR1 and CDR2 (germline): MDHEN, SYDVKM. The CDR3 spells CASSPTMEQYF. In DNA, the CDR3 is TGTGCCAGCAGTCCTACCATGGAGCAGTACTTC.

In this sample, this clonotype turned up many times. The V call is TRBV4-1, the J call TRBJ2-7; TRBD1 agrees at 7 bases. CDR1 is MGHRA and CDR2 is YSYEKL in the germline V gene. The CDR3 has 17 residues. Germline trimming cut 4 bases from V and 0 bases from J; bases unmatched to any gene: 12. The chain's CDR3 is CASSLQATGTVSYEQYF. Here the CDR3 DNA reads TGCGCCAGCAGCCTTCAGGCTACCGGGACAGTCTCCTACGAGCAGTACTTC.

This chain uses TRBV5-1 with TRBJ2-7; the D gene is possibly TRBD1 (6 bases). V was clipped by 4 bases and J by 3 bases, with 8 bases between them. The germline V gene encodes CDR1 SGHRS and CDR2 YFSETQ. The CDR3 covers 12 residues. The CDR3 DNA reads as TGCGCCAGCAGCGTCAGGGGCTACGAGCAGTACTTC. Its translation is CASSVRGYEQYF.

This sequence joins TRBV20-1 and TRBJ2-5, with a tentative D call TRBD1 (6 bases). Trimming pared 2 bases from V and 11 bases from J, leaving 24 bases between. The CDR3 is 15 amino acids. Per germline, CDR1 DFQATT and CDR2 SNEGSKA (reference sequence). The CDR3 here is CSARYRFSGDNEQYF. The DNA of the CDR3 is TGCAGTGCTAGATACCGCTTTTCTGGGGACAATGAGCAGTACTTC.

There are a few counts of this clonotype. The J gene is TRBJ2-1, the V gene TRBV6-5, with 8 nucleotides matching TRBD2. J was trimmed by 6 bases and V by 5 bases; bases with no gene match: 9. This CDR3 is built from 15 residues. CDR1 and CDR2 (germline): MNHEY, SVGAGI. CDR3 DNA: TGTGCCAGCAGTACCACCGGGACTAGTGCCAATGAGCAGTTCTTC. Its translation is CASSTTGTSANEQFF.

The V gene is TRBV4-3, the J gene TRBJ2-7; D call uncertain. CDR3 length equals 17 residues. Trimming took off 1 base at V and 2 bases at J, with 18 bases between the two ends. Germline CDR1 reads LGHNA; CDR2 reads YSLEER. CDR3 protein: CASSQGFSENRPYEQYF. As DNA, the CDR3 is TGCGCCAGCAGCCAAGGCTTCTCCGAGAATCGTCCCTACGAGCAGTACTTC.